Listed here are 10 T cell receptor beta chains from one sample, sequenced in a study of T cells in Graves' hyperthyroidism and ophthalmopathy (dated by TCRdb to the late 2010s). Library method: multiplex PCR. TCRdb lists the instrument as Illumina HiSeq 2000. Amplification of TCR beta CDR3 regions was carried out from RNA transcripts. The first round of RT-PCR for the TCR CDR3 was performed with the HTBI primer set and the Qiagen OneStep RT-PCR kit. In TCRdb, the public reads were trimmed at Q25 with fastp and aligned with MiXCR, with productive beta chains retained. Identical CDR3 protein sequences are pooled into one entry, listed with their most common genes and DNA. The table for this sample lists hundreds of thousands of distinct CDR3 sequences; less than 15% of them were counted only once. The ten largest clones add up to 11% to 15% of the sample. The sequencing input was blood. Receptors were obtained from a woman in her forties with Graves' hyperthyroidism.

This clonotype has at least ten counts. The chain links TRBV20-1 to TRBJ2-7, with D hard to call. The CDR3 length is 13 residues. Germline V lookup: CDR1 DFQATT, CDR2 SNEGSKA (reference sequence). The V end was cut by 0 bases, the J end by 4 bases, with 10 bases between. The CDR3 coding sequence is TGCAGTGCTAGAGATTGGTCCCAGTACGAGCAGTACTTC. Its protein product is CSARDWSQYEQYF.

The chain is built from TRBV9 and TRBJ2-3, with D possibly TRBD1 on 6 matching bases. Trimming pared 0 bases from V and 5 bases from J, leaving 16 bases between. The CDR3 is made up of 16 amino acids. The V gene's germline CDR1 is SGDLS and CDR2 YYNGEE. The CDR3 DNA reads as TGTGCCAGCAGCGTAGGTATGGGGGCAGGGGAAGATACGCAGTATTTT. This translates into CASSVGMGAGEDTQYF. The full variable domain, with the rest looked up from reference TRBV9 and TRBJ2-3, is DSGVTQTPKHLITATGQRVTLRCSPRSGDLSVYWYQQSLDQGLQFLIQYYNGEERAKGNILERFSAQQFPDLHSELNLSSLELGDSALYFCASSVGMGAGEDTQYFGPGTRLTVL.

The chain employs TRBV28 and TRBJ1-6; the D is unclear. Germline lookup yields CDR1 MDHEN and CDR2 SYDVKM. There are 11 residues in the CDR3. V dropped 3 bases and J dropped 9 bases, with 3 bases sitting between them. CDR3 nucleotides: TGTGCCAGCAGTTTTGGTTCACCCCTCCACTTT. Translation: CASSFGSPLHF.

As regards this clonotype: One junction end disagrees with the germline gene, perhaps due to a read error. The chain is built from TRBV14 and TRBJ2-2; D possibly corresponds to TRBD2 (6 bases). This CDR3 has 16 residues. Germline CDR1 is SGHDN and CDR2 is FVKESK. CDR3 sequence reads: CASSQDAGSNTGELSF. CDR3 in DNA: TGTGCCAGCAGCCAAGATGCGGGGAGCAACACCGGGGAGCTGTCTTTT. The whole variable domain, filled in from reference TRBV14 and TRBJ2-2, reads EAGVTQFPSHSVIEKGQTVTLRCDPISGHDNLYWYRRVMGKEIKFLLHFVKESKQDESGMPNNRFLAERTGGTYSTLKVQPAELEDSGVYFCASSQDAGSNTGELSFGEGSRLTVL.

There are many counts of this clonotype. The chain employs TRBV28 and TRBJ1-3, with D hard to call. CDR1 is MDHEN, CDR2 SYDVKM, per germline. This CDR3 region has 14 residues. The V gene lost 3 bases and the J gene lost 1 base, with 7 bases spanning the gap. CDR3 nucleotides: TGTGCCAGCAGTTTTTCCGGTTCTGGAAACACCATATATTTT. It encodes CASSFSGSGNTIYF. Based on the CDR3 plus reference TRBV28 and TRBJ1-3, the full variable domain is DVKVTQSSRYLVKRTGEKVFLECVQDMDHENMFWYRQDPGLGLRLIYFSYDVKMKEKGDIPEGYSVSREKKERFSLILESASTNQTSMYLCASSFSGSGNTIYFGEGSWLTVV.

The CDR3 coding sequence is TGTGCCTGGAGTGTAGGCGGGAGCTTTGTAGGCACAGATACGCAGTATTTT. As protein: CAWSVGGSFVGTDTQYF. J is TRBJ2-3 and V is TRBV30, with 7 bases identical to TRBD2. CDR3 length: 17 amino acids. Germline CDR1 GTSNPN, CDR2 SVGIG (reference sequence). V lost 0 bases and J lost 1; bases outside the gene matches: 10.

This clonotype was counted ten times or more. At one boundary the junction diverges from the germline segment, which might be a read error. The CDR3 sequence: CASSLALSSYNEQFF. The CDR3 nucleotides are TGCGCCAGCAGCTTGGCCTTGAGCTCCTACAATGAGCAGTTCTTC. J is TRBJ2-1 and V is TRBV12-3 or TRBV12-4, with D unclear. CDR3 size: 15 residues.

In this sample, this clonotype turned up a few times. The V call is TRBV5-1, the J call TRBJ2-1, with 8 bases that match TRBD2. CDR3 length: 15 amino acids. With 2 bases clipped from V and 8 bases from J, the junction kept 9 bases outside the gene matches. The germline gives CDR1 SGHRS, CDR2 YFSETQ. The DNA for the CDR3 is TGCGCCAGCAGCTTAGCTGGCGGGAGGTTAGATGAGCAGTTCTTC. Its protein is CASSLAGGRLDEQFF.

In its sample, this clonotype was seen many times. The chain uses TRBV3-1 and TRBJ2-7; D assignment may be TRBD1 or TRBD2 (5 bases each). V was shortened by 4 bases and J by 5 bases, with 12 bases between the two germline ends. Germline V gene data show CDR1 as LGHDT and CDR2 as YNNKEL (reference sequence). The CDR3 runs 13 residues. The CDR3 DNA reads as TGTGCCAGCAGCCTATCAGGGAGCAACGAGCAGTACTTC. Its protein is CASSLSGSNEQYF.

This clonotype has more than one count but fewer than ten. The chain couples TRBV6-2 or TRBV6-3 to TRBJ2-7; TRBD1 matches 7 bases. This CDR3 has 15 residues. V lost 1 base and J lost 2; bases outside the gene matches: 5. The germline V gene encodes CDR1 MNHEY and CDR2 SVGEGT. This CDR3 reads CASSYFRGNTYEQYF. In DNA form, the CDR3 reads TGTGCCAGCAGTTACTTCAGGGGGAATACCTACGAGCAGTACTTC.